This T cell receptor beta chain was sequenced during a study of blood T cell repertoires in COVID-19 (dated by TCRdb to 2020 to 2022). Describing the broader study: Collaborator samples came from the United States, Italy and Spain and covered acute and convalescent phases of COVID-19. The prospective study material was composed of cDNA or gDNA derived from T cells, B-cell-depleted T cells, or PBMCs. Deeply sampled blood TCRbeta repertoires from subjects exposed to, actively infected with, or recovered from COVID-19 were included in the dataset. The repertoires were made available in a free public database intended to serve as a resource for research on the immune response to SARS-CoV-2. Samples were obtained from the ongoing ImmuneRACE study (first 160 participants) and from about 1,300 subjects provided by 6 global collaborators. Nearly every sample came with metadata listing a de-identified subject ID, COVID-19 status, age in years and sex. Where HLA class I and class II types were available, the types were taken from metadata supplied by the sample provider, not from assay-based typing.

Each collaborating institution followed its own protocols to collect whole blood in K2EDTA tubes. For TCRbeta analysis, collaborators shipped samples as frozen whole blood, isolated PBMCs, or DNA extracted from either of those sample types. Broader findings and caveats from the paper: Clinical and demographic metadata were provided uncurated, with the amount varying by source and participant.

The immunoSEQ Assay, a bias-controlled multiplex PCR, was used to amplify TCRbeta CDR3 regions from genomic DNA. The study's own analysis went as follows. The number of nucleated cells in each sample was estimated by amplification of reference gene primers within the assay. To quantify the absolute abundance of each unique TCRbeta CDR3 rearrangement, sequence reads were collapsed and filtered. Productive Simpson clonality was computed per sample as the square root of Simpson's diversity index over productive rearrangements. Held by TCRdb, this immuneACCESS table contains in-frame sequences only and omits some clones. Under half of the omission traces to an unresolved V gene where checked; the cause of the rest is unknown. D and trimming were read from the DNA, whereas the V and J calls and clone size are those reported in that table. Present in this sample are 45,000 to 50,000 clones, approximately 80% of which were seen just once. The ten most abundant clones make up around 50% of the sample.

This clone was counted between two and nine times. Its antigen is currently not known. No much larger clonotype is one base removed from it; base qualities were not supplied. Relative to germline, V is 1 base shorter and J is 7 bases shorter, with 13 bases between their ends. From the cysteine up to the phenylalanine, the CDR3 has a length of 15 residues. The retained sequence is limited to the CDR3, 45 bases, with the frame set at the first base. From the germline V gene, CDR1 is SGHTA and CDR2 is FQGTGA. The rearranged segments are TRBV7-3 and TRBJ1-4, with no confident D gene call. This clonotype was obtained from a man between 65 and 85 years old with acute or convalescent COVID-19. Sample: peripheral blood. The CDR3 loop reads CASSLRTVGGEKLFF. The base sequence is TGTGCCAGCAGCTTAAGGACTGTCGGTGGTGAAAAACTGTTTTTT.